This TCR beta chain appears in the sequencing data of a study of shared clonotypes between healthy human individuals. The length of the CDR3 is 13 residues. V gave up 8 bases and J gave up 1 base, with 11 bases separating them. Per germline, CDR1 MNHEY and CDR2 SVGAGI. For each subset, genomic DNA was distributed in equal portions over several immunoSEQ plates. The data were produced by immunoSEQ multiplex PCR, yet TCRdb's version contains in-frame clones alone and is incomplete. Among about 480,000 clones listed, 79% were seen once. HIV-negative, healthy adults without recent acute infections or vaccinations were the donors.

This sequence joins TRBV6-5 and TRBJ2-5; D is undetermined. The source material was PBMCs. The TCR originated in a woman aged 40 to 50 in good health. Some clones in this sample may be carry-over from other donors' samples. CDR3 coding DNA: TGTGCCAGCCGAGCCGCCAGCCAAGAGACCCAGTACTTC. The encoded protein is CASRAASQETQYF.